The 32 T cell receptor beta chains below come from one sample, sequenced in a study of blood T cell repertoires in COVID-19 (dated by TCRdb to between 2020 and 2021). The method was the immunoSEQ multiplex PCR assay. The table was pulled from immuneACCESS by TCRdb, which kept in-frame rearrangements only. Such tables lose some clones; where checked, under half of the loss comes from unresolved V genes, and the rest has no known cause. The sample contains around 230,000 clones, 70% to 90% of them found a single time. 2% to 2.5% of the sample comes from the top ten. The sample comprised peripheral blood. The receptors were sampled from a man aged 25-40 years who had recovered from COVID-19.

This chain uses TRBV6-6 with TRBJ2-7, with D possibly TRBD1 on 6 matching bases. Germline CDR1 MNHNY, CDR2 SVGAGI (reference sequence). This CDR3 spans 13 amino acids. Deletions cut 10 bases from V and 2 bases from J, with 15 bases between. CDR3 residues: CATKPGATYEQYF. DNA of the CDR3: TGTGCCACCAAGCCAGGGGCTACCTACGAGCAGTACTTC.

For this clone: Germline and junction disagree at one end, which may indicate a read error. The genes are TRBV6-2 or TRBV6-3 and TRBJ1-2; 8 bases fit TRBD1. Germline V gene sequence: CDR1 MNHEY, CDR2 SVGEGT. The CDR3 runs to 16 residues. This CDR3 is CASSYSRLPADREGAF. In DNA form, the CDR3 reads TGTGCCAGCAGTTACTCCAGGCTTCCCGCGGACAGGGAAGGCGCCTTC.

The chain carries TRBV11-3 and TRBJ2-5; no clear D gene. The CDR3 contains 16 residues. V gave up 1 base and J gave up 0 bases, with 12 bases separating them. The germline CDR1 and CDR2 sequences are SGHNT and YENEEA. The CDR3 region has the DNA TGTGCCAGCAGCTTAGGGAACAGCCAGTACCAAGAGACCCAGTACTTC. Encoded protein: CASSLGNSQYQETQYF.

This chain uses TRBV20-1 with TRBJ1-6; D might be TRBD1 (5 bases). The CDR3 has 11 amino acids. Germline V lookup: CDR1 DFQATT, CDR2 SNEGSKA (reference sequence). V was clipped by 6 bases and J by 8 bases, with 8 bases between them. CDR3 sequence: CSAGEDSPLHF. The DNA for the CDR3 is TGCAGTGCAGGGGAGGATTCACCCCTCCACTTT.

In its sample, this clone was seen a few times. This chain joins TRBV10-3 and TRBJ2-2, with 11 bases matching TRBD2. CDR3 length equals 16 residues. Trimming at V came to 8 bases and at J to 0 bases, leaving 5 bases not matched to a gene. Germline V gene sequence: CDR1 ENHRY, CDR2 SYGVKD. The CDR3 loop is CAILVAGGPNTGELFF. CDR3 in DNA: TGTGCCATCTTGGTAGCGGGGGGGCCGAACACCGGGGAGCTGTTTTTT.

This rearrangement joins TRBV7-9 to TRBJ1-2; the D gene is possibly TRBD1 (6 bases). This CDR3 is 12 amino acids long. V was pared by 1 base and J by 10 bases, with 10 bases between. CDR1 is SEHNR, CDR2 FQNEAQ, per germline (reference sequence). In DNA, the CDR3 is TGTGCCAGCAGCTTAGGAGAGGGGGTCTACACCTTC. Encoded protein: CASSLGEGVYTF.

V and J are TRBV6-2 or TRBV6-3 and TRBJ1-6; 8 bases map to TRBD1. Germline-derived CDR1 and CDR2 are MNHEY and SVGEGT. V lost 2 bases to trimming and J lost 11 bases; unmatched junction nucleotides: 14. This CDR3 region has 17 residues. The CDR3 DNA follows: TGTGCCAGCAGTTACCCCGAACAGGGGGAACAATTCGCACCCCTCCACTTT. Translating gives CASSYPEQGEQFAPLHF.

This clone has a handful of counts. This chain uses TRBV3-1 (or the pseudogene TRBV3-2) with TRBJ2-7; 11 bases match TRBD1. CDR1 is LGHDT, CDR2 YNNKEL, per germline (reference sequence). Trimming took 4 bases from V and 3 from J; bases not matched to a gene: 8. The CDR3 runs 16 residues. The DNA for the CDR3 is TGTGCCAGCAGCCTCCATTCGGACAGGGGGCTCTACGAGCAGTACTTC. Translation gives CASSLHSDRGLYEQYF.

CDR3 sequence reads: CASSIEGPPSNEQFF. As DNA, the CDR3 is TGTGCCAGTAGTATAGAGGGCCCCCCCTCGAATGAGCAGTTCTTC. V and J are TRBV19 and TRBJ2-1; D gene ambiguous. V lost 0 bases and J 7 bases, leaving 13 bases between the germline ends. The CDR3 length is 15 residues. CDR1 LNHDA and CDR2 SQIVND come from the germline V gene (reference sequence).

This clone was detected only once. The chain uses TRBV13 and TRBJ2-5; 10 bases match TRBD2. CDR3 length: 16 amino acids. V lost 3 bases, J lost 2 bases, and 6 bases stayed unmatched. Germline-derived CDR1 and CDR2 are PRHDT and FYEKMQ (reference sequence). CDR3 amino acids: CASSFVASGGQETQYF. CDR3 bases: TGTGCCAGCAGCTTTGTGGCTAGCGGGGGACAAGAGACCCAGTACTTC.

The count of this clone is one. J is TRBJ1-3 and V is TRBV18; D not certain. With 3 bases removed from V and 0 bases from J, the gap between germline ends came to 12 bases. Germline CDR1 and CDR2: KGHSH and LQKENI. This CDR3 region has 16 residues. CDR3 DNA sequence: TGTGCCAGCTCACCTGCAGGTCTGGCCTCTGGAAACACCATATATTTT. Translation: CASSPAGLASGNTIYF. The whole variable domain, remainder taken from reference TRBV18 and TRBJ1-3, is NAGVMQNPRHLVRRRGQEARLRCSPMKGHSHVYWYRQLPEEGLKFMVYLQKENIIDESGMPKERFSAEFPKEGPSILRIQQVVRGDSAAYFCASSPAGLASGNTIYFGEGSWLTVV.

The chain is built from TRBV7-6 and TRBJ2-3, with D maybe TRBD2 (5 bases). CDR3 length: 16 residues. Germline lookup yields CDR1 SGHVS and CDR2 FNYEAQ. V lost 5 bases to trimming and J lost 1 base, with 16 bases between them. The CDR3: CASSQAERRGTDTQYF. The CDR3 DNA reads as TGTGCCAGCAGCCAAGCAGAGAGGCGGGGCACAGATACGCAGTATTTT.

The chain links TRBV5-1 to TRBJ1-1, with D possibly being TRBD1 (5 bases). Trimming removed 7 bases at V and 1 base at J, with 11 bases between. The CDR3 contains 13 residues. Germline CDR1 is SGHRS and CDR2 is YFSETQ. CDR3: CASSREGNTEAFF. CDR3 DNA sequence: TGCGCCAGCTCCAGGGAGGGGAACACTGAAGCTTTCTTT.

This clone was observed a handful of times. The J gene is TRBJ2-7, the V gene TRBV10-1, with a possible D match to TRBD2 (5 bases). The V and J ends lost 4 bases and 2 bases respectively, with 18 bases between them. The CDR3 is made up of 16 amino acids. CDR1 is WNHNN and CDR2 is SYGVQD in the germline V gene (reference sequence). The CDR3 loop reads CASSAHPGKPTYEQYF. The CDR3 DNA sequence: TGCGCCAGCAGTGCCCACCCGGGGAAACCCACCTACGAGCAGTACTTC.

The CDR3: CASSLGDRGGYEQYF. CDR3 coding DNA: TGTGCCAGCAGCTTAGGGGACAGGGGTGGCTACGAGCAGTACTTC. The V gene is TRBV7-8, the J gene TRBJ2-7; TRBD1 aligns across 10 bases. The junction had 3 bases not matched to a gene; V was cut back by 1 base and J by 3 bases. Germline V gene data show CDR1 as SGHVS and CDR2 as FQNEAQ. This CDR3 comprises 15 residues.

The chain joins TRBV4-2 to TRBJ2-7; D unclear. CDR1 is LGHNA and CDR2 is YNFKEQ in the germline V gene. There are 19 residues in the CDR3. V dropped 6 bases and J dropped 1 base, with 28 bases sitting between them. The CDR3 nucleotides read TGTGCCAGCAGTGATCTCATCAGGATTGGGCCGGAACGATCCTACGAGCAGTACTTC. This encodes CASSDLIRIGPERSYEQYF.

The chain is built from TRBV30 and TRBJ2-1; D is perhaps TRBD1 (5 bases). V shed 4 bases and J shed 0 bases, with 10 bases lying between them. Germline assignment: CDR1 GTSNPN and CDR2 SVGIG (reference sequence). This CDR3 has 14 residues. The CDR3 DNA reads TGTGCCTGGATTGGAGACAGCTCCTACAATGAGCAGTTCTTC. It is translated as CAWIGDSSYNEQFF.

This chain uses TRBV19 with TRBJ2-1, with TRBD1 matching over 7 bases. The CDR3 spans 12 residues. Looked up from germline, CDR1 is LNHDA and CDR2 is SQIVND (reference sequence). V trimming: 6 bases; J trimming: 7 bases; junction bases outside the gene matches: 3. The CDR3 nucleotides are TGTGCCAGTAGACAGGGGCCGAATGAGCAGTTCTTC. Amino acid sequence: CASRQGPNEQFF.

The CDR3 sequence: CASSITGINYGYTF. CDR3 DNA: TGTGCCAGTAGTATCACAGGGATAAACTATGGCTACACCTTC. The chain employs TRBV19 and TRBJ1-2; D is possibly TRBD1 (6 bases). The CDR3 has 14 residues. V lost 3 bases and J lost 2, with 10 bases in between. Germline CDR1 LNHDA, CDR2 SQIVND (reference sequence).

This chain connects TRBV5-6 to TRBJ2-5; 7 nucleotides line up with TRBD2. Unmatched junction bases numbered 10, after V lost 4 bases and J lost 4 bases. The V gene's germline CDR1 is SGHDT and CDR2 YYEEEE. The CDR3 covers 15 residues. CDR3 nucleotide sequence: TGTGCCAGCAGCCCCTGGGGCGGGGGTCGAGAGACCCAGTACTTC. It is translated as CASSPWGGGRETQYF.

This clone appeared a single time. The V call is TRBV3-1 (or the pseudogene TRBV3-2), the J call TRBJ1-4; D may be TRBD1 (5 bases). This CDR3 spans 13 amino acids. Germline CDR1 LGHDT, CDR2 YNNKEL (reference sequence). Trimming stripped 2 bases from V and 8 bases from J, with 9 bases between. In DNA form, the CDR3 reads TGTGCCAGCAGCCAATATAACAGGGAAAAACTGTTTTTT. Residues: CASSQYNREKLFF.

This chain connects TRBV7-2 to TRBJ2-1, with 7 positions matching TRBD2. CDR1 and CDR2 (germline): SGHTA, FQGNSA. Trimming removed 5 bases from V and 4 bases from J; junction bases left unmatched: 5. The CDR3 is 14 residues long. The CDR3 loop is CASSRQRGYNEQFF. DNA of the CDR3: TGTGCCAGCAGCCGCCAGCGGGGATACAATGAGCAGTTCTTC.

V usage is TRBV7-8 and J usage is TRBJ1-2; 8 bases fit TRBD1. In germline, CDR1 is SGHVS, CDR2 FQNEAQ. This CDR3 is built from 14 residues. The V gene end was trimmed by 2 bases and the J gene end by 2 bases; junction bases not matched to a gene: 1. The CDR3 region is CASSLWDRNYGYTF. The DNA of the CDR3 is TGTGCCAGCAGCTTATGGGACAGGAACTATGGCTACACCTTC.

J is TRBJ1-2 and V is TRBV2, with TRBD1 matching 8 bases. CDR3 length equals 14 residues. V shed 6 bases, J shed 4 bases, and the junction held 7 bases outside the gene matches. Germline V CDR1 and CDR2: SNHLY, FYNNEI. The CDR3 nucleotides read TGTGCCAGCAGCGGACAGGGCGGGGGCTATGGCTACACCTTC. Its protein is CASSGQGGGYGYTF.

This rearrangement joins TRBV5-1 to TRBJ1-4, with 7 bases fitting TRBD1. Germline values: CDR1 SGHRS, CDR2 YFSETQ. With V trimmed by 4 bases and J by 0 bases, 12 bases remained unmatched. This CDR3 is 18 amino acids long. For the CDR3, the DNA is TGCGCCAGCAGCACTATACCGGGACAGTCTGCAACTAATGAAAAACTGTTTTTT. Translated, it gives CASSTIPGQSATNEKLFF.

The chain couples TRBV11-2 to TRBJ2-7, with a tentative D call TRBD1 (5 bases). The CDR3 runs 13 residues. Trimming cost V 2 bases and J 6 bases, with 11 bases left between them. CDR1 is SGHAT and CDR2 is FQNNGV in the germline V gene. CDR3 in DNA: TGTGCCAGCAGCTTAATTAGGGGATCCGAGCAGTACTTC. The encoded protein is CASSLIRGSEQYF.

The chain has TRBV20-1 and TRBJ2-7; 7 bases match TRBD1. The CDR3 runs to 13 residues. J gave up 5 bases and V 3 bases, and 7 bases lay outside the gene matches. Germline lookup yields CDR1 DFQATT and CDR2 SNEGSKA (reference sequence). The CDR3 DNA follows: TGCAGTGCTAGTGACAGGGCTGTACACGAGCAGTACTTC. This codes for CSASDRAVHEQYF.

Written as DNA, the CDR3 is TGTGCCAGCAGTTACTCGGCTTTCATCCAAGAGACCCAGTACTTC. As protein: CASSYSAFIQETQYF. V usage is TRBV6-5 and J usage is TRBJ2-5; no firm D call. The CDR3 extends over 15 amino acids. Germline CDR1 reads MNHEY; CDR2 reads SVGAGI. The V end lost 0 bases, the J end lost 1 base, and 9 bases lay between the germline ends.

This chain uses TRBV19 with TRBJ2-3; a possible D gene is TRBD2 (6 bases). CDR1 is LNHDA, CDR2 SQIVND, per germline (reference sequence). V lost 5 bases and J lost 7, with 16 bases in between. This CDR3 region has 14 residues. The CDR3: CASSSRGAPHTQYF. As DNA, the CDR3 is TGTGCCAGTAGTTCCCGCGGGGCCCCCCATACGCAGTATTTT. The entire variable domain, with the rest obtained from reference TRBV19 and TRBJ2-3, is as follows: DGGITQSPKYLFRKEGQNVTLSCEQNLNHDAMYWYRQDPGQGLRLIYYSQIVNDFQKGDIAEGYSVSREKKESFPLTVTSAQKNPTAFYLCASSSRGAPHTQYFGPGTRLTVL.

This CDR3 is CASTSGRVGEKLFF. DNA of the CDR3: TGCGCCAGCACCTCCGGCAGGGTCGGTGAAAAACTGTTTTTT. The V and J genes are TRBV5-1 and TRBJ1-4; tentatively, D is TRBD1 (5 bases). CDR3 size: 14 residues. Germline V CDR1 and CDR2: SGHRS, YFSETQ. V shed 6 bases and J shed 7 bases, with 16 bases lying between them.

The chain couples TRBV12-3 or TRBV12-4 to TRBJ2-5; D unresolved. The CDR3 is made up of 13 amino acids. The germline V and J ends were trimmed by 3 bases and 2 bases, with 7 bases remaining between them. In nucleotides, the CDR3 is TGTGCCAGCAGTTTTGGAGTTCAAGAGACCCAGTACTTC. Protein: CASSFGVQETQYF.

The chain links TRBV4-1 to TRBJ2-7; 10 nucleotides line up with TRBD2. Looked up from germline, CDR1 is MGHRA and CDR2 is YSYEKL. This CDR3 comprises 15 residues. Trimming cost V 3 bases and J 2 bases; bases outside gene matches: 4. CDR3 sequence reads: CASSQSSGGPYEQYF. The CDR3 DNA reads TGCGCCAGCAGCCAGTCTAGCGGGGGACCCTACGAGCAGTACTTC.